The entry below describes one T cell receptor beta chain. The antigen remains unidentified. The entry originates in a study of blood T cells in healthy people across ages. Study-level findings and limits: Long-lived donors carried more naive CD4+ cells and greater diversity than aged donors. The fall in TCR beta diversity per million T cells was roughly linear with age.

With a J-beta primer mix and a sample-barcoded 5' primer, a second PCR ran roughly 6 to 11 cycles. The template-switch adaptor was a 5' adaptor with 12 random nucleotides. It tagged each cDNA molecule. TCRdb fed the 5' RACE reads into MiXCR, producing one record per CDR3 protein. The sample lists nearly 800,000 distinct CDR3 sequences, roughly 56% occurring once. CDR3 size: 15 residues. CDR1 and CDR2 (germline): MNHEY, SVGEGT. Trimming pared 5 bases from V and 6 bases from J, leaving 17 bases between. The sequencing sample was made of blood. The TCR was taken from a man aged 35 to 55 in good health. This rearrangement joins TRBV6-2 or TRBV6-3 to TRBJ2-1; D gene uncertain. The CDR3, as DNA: TGTGCCAGCAGTCCCAGAGTAGTCTTCTCCAATGAGCAGTTCTTC. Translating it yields CASSPRVVFSNEQFF.